The clone carrying this T cell receptor beta chain ranks as large in terms of frequency. Antigen specificity is unknown. The data are from a study of T cells expressing NK-cell markers. Study context: The study drew TCR beta repertoires from sorted CD3+CD56+NKG2C+, CD3+CD56+NKG2C- and CD3+CD56-NKG2C+ T cells. The eight sequenced donors comprised seven who were HCMV-seropositive and one who was seronegative.

In germline, CDR1 is LGHNA, CDR2 YSLEER. This CDR3 has 17 residues. TCRdb re-called the 5' RACE reads and catalogs CDR3 proteins one per entry, DNA excluded. The sample table includes about 2,200 distinct CDR3 sequences. General study results and limits: These same clonotypes (in a few donors) also led the CD3+CD56-NKG2C+ fraction. Unclear, still, was the HCMV specificity of the expanded NKG2C+ T cell clones.

The chain couples TRBV4-3 to TRBJ2-3. The receptor's source is a woman between 18 and 29 years old in good health. Input material: blood T cells: a sorted CD56 or NKG2C T cell subset, CD4+ or CD8+ T cells, or bulk PBMC T cells (not recorded which). The CDR3 is CASSQDLASGSTDTQYF.